The present T cell receptor beta chain was sequenced within a study of blood T cell repertoires in COVID-19 (dated by TCRdb to the early 2020s). About the study as a whole: Samples covering the acute and convalescent phases of COVID-19 were provided by collaborators in the United States, Italy and Spain. The material from the prospective study consisted of cDNA or gDNA derived from T cells, B-cell-depleted T cells, or PBMCs. Deeply sampled blood TCRbeta repertoires from subjects exposed to, actively infected with, or recovered from COVID-19 were included in the dataset. The repertoires were made available in a free public database intended to serve as a resource for research on the immune response to SARS-CoV-2. The samples were drawn from two sources: the first 160 participants of the ongoing ImmuneRACE study, and 1,000 to 1,500 subjects contributed by 6 global collaborators. Nearly every sample came with metadata listing a de-identified subject ID, COVID-19 status, age in years and sex. Where available, HLA class I and class II types were taken from metadata supplied by the sample provider and were not determined by assay-based typing.

At one collaborating source in Seattle, patients were enrolled during active infection and were followed longitudinally through the course of disease. Whole blood was collected in K2EDTA tubes by collaborating institutions according to the institutions' own protocols. For TCRbeta analysis, collaborators shipped samples in one of three forms: frozen whole blood, isolated PBMCs, or DNA extracted from either of those sample types. Study-wide conclusions, independent of this receptor: The quantity of clinical and demographic metadata differed by source and by participant and was supplied without curation.

Remarks on this clone: This receptor's antigen is unknown. Per-nucleotide qualities are absent, and no much larger clonotype sits a single base away.

The immunoSEQ Assay, a bias-controlled multiplex PCR, was used to amplify TCRbeta CDR3 regions from genomic DNA. As for the original processing: Within the assay, amplification of reference gene primers was used to estimate how many nucleated cells each sample contained. To quantify the absolute abundance of each unique TCRbeta CDR3 rearrangement, sequence reads were collapsed and filtered. For each sample, productive Simpson clonality was calculated as the square root of Simpson's diversity index across productive rearrangements. TCRdb limited this immuneACCESS table to in-frame rearrangements with V and J called. A share of clones is missing; checked studies link under half to unresolved V genes, and the rest is unexplained. The V and J calls and the clone size are those of that table, but D and trimming were determined from the DNA. The sample table records 270,000 or so clones; approximately 84% of these occur just once. Jointly, the top ten make up around 1.6% of the sample.

What was sequenced was peripheral blood. The TCR sequence derives from a human donor with COVID-19, enrolled during active disease. The donor label of this sample is uncertain.

CDR3 protein: CASTPGWGDTQYF. The DNA sequence reads TGTGCCAGCACACCGGGGTGGGGAGATACGCAGTATTTT. The chain employs TRBV19 and TRBJ2-3; TRBD2 might be the D gene, on 5 matching bases. The CDR3 sequence holds 13 residues, the cysteine and phenylalanine included. The entry retains the CDR3 DNA only, 39 bases that are in frame from base 1. V is clipped by 9 bases and J by 5 bases, and the sequence between their germline boundaries is 15 bases long. The germline V gene (reference sequence) specifies LNHDA as CDR1 and SQIVND as CDR2.